The rows below give T cell receptor beta chains drawn from one sample of a study of blood T cell repertoires in COVID-19. The table came from immunoSEQ multiplex PCR; TCRdb's copy has only in-frame clones and leaves some out. Of about 97,000 clones listed, 90% were seen once; the top ten hold 1.5% to 2%. Specimen: peripheral blood. These receptors were collected from a man in his 60s with acute or convalescent COVID-19. CDR3s include the opening cysteine and the closing phenylalanine or tryptophan. A D gene is named only where the DNA matches it firmly. Only some rows state a clone size, as once, few, many or a class for expanded clones.

cdr3_nt cdr3_aa clone_size v_call d_call j_call
TGTGCCAGCAGCCACCAGACAGGGGGCCTCATCACTGAAGCTTTCTTT CASSHQTGGLITEAFF NA TRBV5-4 TRBD1 TRBJ1-1
TGTGCCAGCAGTCAACAGCTGAACACTGAAGCTTTCTTT CASSQQLNTEAFF NA TRBV6-5 NA TRBJ1-1
TGTGCCAGCAGCGTAGGAGGTGATACGCAGTATTTT CASSVGGDTQYF NA TRBV9 NA TRBJ2-3
TGTGCCAGCAGTCCCGTTAGACAGATCACAGATACGCAGTATTTT CASSPVRQITDTQYF NA TRBV27 NA TRBJ2-3
TGTGCCAGCTCACCAGAAAGCACTACCCTCCACTTT CASSPESTTLHF NA TRBV18 NA TRBJ1-6
TGTGCCATCAGTGAGGCAGGCTCGGACTCTGGAAACACCATATATTTT CAISEAGSDSGNTIYF once TRBV10-3 NA TRBJ1-3
TGTGCCGTGTCCCAGGGGATTCACACTGAAGCTTTCTTT CAVSQGIHTEAFF NA TRBV19 NA TRBJ1-1
TGTGCCAGCAGCCATTCTGACGGTTGGGGCAAGGGCTACACCTTC CASSHSDGWGKGYTF NA TRBV3-1/TRBV3-2 NA TRBJ1-2
TGTGCCAGCAGCCAAGAAGGAGGGATCAGCAATCAGCCCCAGCATTTT CASSQEGGISNQPQHF NA TRBV4-2 NA TRBJ1-5
TGTGCCAGCAGGCCCGCGGGGGGCGTTGGAAACACCATATATTTT CASRPAGGVGNTIYF NA TRBV6-5 NA TRBJ1-3
TGTGCCAGCACCCGGTCTAGCGGGGGGGCCTGGACAGATACGCAGTATTTT CASTRSSGGAWTDTQYF NA TRBV5-5 TRBD2 TRBJ2-3
TGTGCCAGCACTAAGTCCGCCGGGACAAGGAAGATGAACACTGAAGCTTTCTTT CASTKSAGTRKMNTEAFF NA TRBV14 NA TRBJ1-1
TGTGCCAGCTCAATGGACAGGCCCCCACTAGGCTATGGCTACACCTTC CASSMDRPPLGYGYTF NA TRBV18 TRBD1 TRBJ1-2
TGTGCCAGCTCACGGACAGGGGACCTGAGAACTGAAGCTTTCTTT CASSRTGDLRTEAFF NA TRBV18 TRBD1 TRBJ1-1
TGTGCCAGCAGCACCGGGGGGGCCCAAGAGACCCAGTACTTC CASSTGGAQETQYF NA TRBV6-5 TRBD2 TRBJ2-5
TGTGCCAGCAGTGAACGTTACTCAGGGGTTTCGAATTCACCCCTCCACTTT CASSERYSGVSNSPLHF NA TRBV6-1 NA TRBJ1-6
TGTGCCAGCAGCGTAGGAACAAACTATGGCTACACCTTC CASSVGTNYGYTF NA TRBV9 NA TRBJ1-2